The 9 T cell receptor beta chains below all came from one sample that was sequenced in a study of CD8+CD57+ T cells in acquired aplastic anemia. The TCR beta profiling, which covered VDJ combination and CDR3 sequence, was carried out using genomic DNA as the template. TCRdb reanalysed the reads using MiXCR and keeps one entry per CDR3 protein. Of approximately 200,000 distinct CDR3 sequences in the sample, 64% were seen once. Input material: sorted CD4+, CD8+, or CD8+CD57+ T cells (not recorded which) from PBMCs. The receptor set was obtained from a human donor with severe aplastic anemia or a healthy control (not recorded which).

This sequence joins TRBV7-9 and TRBJ2-3; the D is unclear. The V end lost 6 bases, the J end lost 0 bases, and 7 bases lay between the germline ends. The CDR3 is made up of 13 amino acids. The germline V gene encodes CDR1 SEHNR and CDR2 FQNEAQ (reference sequence). The CDR3 DNA is TGTGCCAGCAGGAGAACTAGCACAGATACGCAGTATTTT. Translation gives CASRRTSTDTQYF.

The rearrangement uses TRBV10-3 and TRBJ1-5; D unclear. Germline V gene sequence: CDR1 ENHRY, CDR2 SYGVKD. This CDR3 spans 16 amino acids. Trimming removed 0 bases from V and 0 bases from J, with 9 bases in between. CDR3 in amino acids: CAISESDGYSNQPQHF. The CDR3 coding sequence is TGTGCCATCAGTGAGTCAGACGGATATAGCAATCAGCCCCAGCATTTT.

This clonotype was detected ten times or more. The chain uses TRBV12-3 or TRBV12-4 and TRBJ2-5; 8 bases are shared with TRBD2. CDR3 length equals 16 residues. V lost 6 bases and J lost 4; bases outside the gene matches: 13. CDR3 loop: CASRPTGLGVAETQYF. CDR3 coding DNA: TGTGCCAGCAGGCCTACGGGACTAGGGGTCGCAGAGACCCAGTACTTC.

This chain uses TRBV7-3 with TRBJ1-1; D remains unclear. CDR1 is SGHTA and CDR2 is FQGTGA in the germline V gene. V was cut by 5 bases and J by 1 base, with 2 bases left in between. This CDR3 has 11 amino acids. The DNA for the CDR3 is TGTGCCAGCAGCGAGAACACTGAAGCTTTCTTT. Translated: CASSENTEAFF.

This clonotype has a count of ten or more. The rearrangement joins TRBV20-1 to TRBJ2-1, with D hard to call. Germline V gene data show CDR1 as DFQATT and CDR2 as SNEGSKA (reference sequence). The CDR3 covers 10 residues. Trimming removed 4 bases at V and 3 bases at J, with 1 base between. The DNA of the CDR3 is TGCAGTGCTAACTACAATGAGCAGTTCTTC. It yields the protein CSANYNEQFF.

The chain uses TRBV7-2 and TRBJ2-2, with 10 nucleotides matching TRBD1. The CDR3 is made up of 16 amino acids. The V segment lost 5 bases and the J segment 4 bases; nucleotides outside the gene matches: 7. The V gene's germline CDR1 is SGHTA and CDR2 FQGNSA. The CDR3 DNA follows: TGTGCCAGCAGCCCGCGGACAGGGGGTCTCACCGGGGAGCTGTTTTTT. Protein sequence: CASSPRTGGLTGELFF.

Remarks on this clonotype: This could be a read error, since a much larger clone is one nucleotide away. J is TRBJ2-7 and V is TRBV12-3 or TRBV12-4; TRBD2 aligns across 9 bases. The CDR3 covers 16 residues. Losses at the gene ends were 5 bases for V and 0 bases for J; bases not matched to a gene: 8. The CDR3 loop reads CASSPGLAWDSYEQYF. In DNA, the CDR3 is TGTGCCAGCAGTCCGGGACTAGCTTGGGACTCCTACGAGCAGTACTTC.

The rearrangement uses TRBV24-1 and TRBJ2-7; 16 positions agree with TRBD2. V lost 4 bases, J lost 3 bases, and 8 bases stayed unmatched. Germline V gene sequence: CDR1 KGHDR, CDR2 SFDVKD. This CDR3 comprises 18 residues. CDR3 region: CATSDSGTSGRAGYEQYF. As DNA, the CDR3 is TGTGCCACCAGTGACTCAGGGACTAGCGGGAGGGCCGGCTACGAGCAGTACTTC.

This chain joins TRBV12-5 and TRBJ2-7; 13 bases agree with TRBD2. The CDR3 contains 14 residues. Germline V CDR1 and CDR2: LGHNT, FRNRAP. CDR3 region: CASSYGTSGNEQYF. Here the CDR3 DNA reads TGTGCCAGCAGTTATGGGACTAGCGGGAACGAGCAGTACTTC.